Listed here are 30 T cell receptor beta chains from one sample, sequenced in a study of blood T cell repertoires in COVID-19. The table came from immunoSEQ multiplex PCR; TCRdb's copy has only in-frame clones and leaves some out. The table has hundreds of thousands of clones, 80% to 90% seen once. The specimen was PBMCs or T cells enriched from blood (not recorded which). The receptors derive from a man aged 25-40 years who had recovered from COVID-19.

CDR3: CASLQRGWRTEAFF. Here the CDR3 DNA reads TGTGCCAGTCTTCAGCGGGGGTGGAGAACTGAAGCTTTCTTT. This chain uses TRBV19 with TRBJ1-1, with D possibly TRBD1 on 5 matching bases. In germline, CDR1 is LNHDA, CDR2 SQIVND (reference sequence). The CDR3 is 14 residues long. Between the trimmed V and J ends, which lost 8 bases and 5 bases, there was a span of 18 bases.

The chain employs TRBV7-2 and TRBJ1-1; 7 bases line up with TRBD1. This CDR3 contains 15 residues. Unmatched junction bases numbered 2, after V lost 1 base and J lost 0 bases. Germline CDR1 and CDR2: SGHTA and FQGNSA. The CDR3 reads CASSLGGQMNTEAFF. The CDR3 DNA is TGTGCCAGCAGCTTAGGGGGACAGATGAACACTGAAGCTTTCTTT.

The genes are TRBV7-6 and TRBJ2-3; TRBD2 matches 11 bases. V lost 3 bases, J lost 4 bases, and 6 bases stayed unmatched. The CDR3 covers 16 residues. Germline V gives CDR1 SGHVS, CDR2 FNYEAQ. CDR3 sequence reads: CASSFHLAGGSDTQYF. In nucleotides, the CDR3 is TGTGCCAGCAGCTTTCACCTAGCGGGAGGTTCAGATACGCAGTATTTT.

CDR3 protein: CASSVRGTYEQYF. In DNA form, the CDR3 reads TGCGCCAGCAGCGTACGGGGAACCTACGAGCAGTACTTC. The chain combines TRBV4-1 with TRBJ2-7; D is possibly TRBD2 (5 bases). The ends were cut back, 5 bases at V and 2 bases at J, with 10 bases in the middle. CDR3 size: 13 residues. Germline CDR1 MGHRA, CDR2 YSYEKL.

The CDR3 DNA reads as TGTGCCAGCAGAGAGGAGGCCGGGGCCAACGTCCTGACTTTC. This sequence encodes CASREEAGANVLTF. The chain recombines TRBV5-6 with TRBJ2-6; maybe TRBD2 (5 bases). CDR3 length: 14 amino acids. With 5 bases removed from V and 4 bases from J, the gap between germline ends came to 10 bases. CDR1 SGHDT and CDR2 YYEEEE come from the germline V gene.

This chain links TRBV7-9 with TRBJ1-1; perhaps TRBD1 as D (5 bases). The V gene lost 5 bases and the J gene lost 3 bases, with 16 bases spanning the gap. The CDR3 contains 15 residues. Germline V gene sequence: CDR1 SEHNR, CDR2 FQNEAQ (reference sequence). CDR3 nucleotide sequence: TGTGCCAGCAGCGGGGGGAGCCTGAGGGACACTGAAGCTTTCTTT. The encoded protein is CASSGGSLRDTEAFF.

The chain carries TRBV6-4 and TRBJ2-7; tentative D call: TRBD2 (6 bases). V was trimmed by 3 bases and J by 3 bases, leaving 15 bases between them. Germline CDR1 and CDR2: MRHNA and SNTAGT. The CDR3 is 15 amino acids. The CDR3 DNA reads as TGTGCCAGCAGTGAATCGTGGGCGGAGGGCTACGAGCAGTACTTC. This encodes CASSESWAEGYEQYF.

V and J are TRBV19 and TRBJ1-2, with 7 nucleotides matching TRBD1. The CDR3 has 12 amino acids. V was pared by 4 bases and J by 10 bases, with 6 bases of the junction left unmatched. The germline V gene has CDR1 LNHDA and CDR2 SQIVND (reference sequence). The chain's CDR3 is CASSTLTGAYTF. In DNA form, the CDR3 reads TGTGCCAGTAGTACCCTAACAGGGGCCTACACCTTC.

CDR3 loop: CASSESRGTLETQYF. CDR3 nucleotides: TGCGCCAGCAGTGAGAGCAGGGGTACATTAGAGACCCAGTACTTC. The genes are TRBV10-2 and TRBJ2-5; D possibly corresponds to TRBD1 (6 bases). Trimming stripped 2 bases from V and 4 bases from J, with 14 bases between. Germline V gene lookup returns CDR1 WSHSY and CDR2 SAAADI. CDR3 length equals 15 residues.

The CDR3 is CASSQRERTNEKLFF. CDR3 DNA sequence: TGTGCCAGCAGCCAACGGGAGAGAACTAATGAAAAACTGTTTTTT. The V gene is TRBV14, the J gene TRBJ1-4; D remains unclear. The germline V gene has CDR1 SGHDN and CDR2 FVKESK. V was cut by 2 bases and J by 1 base, with 8 bases left in between. This CDR3 is 15 amino acids long.

The V call is TRBV28, the J call TRBJ2-3; a weak D match, TRBD2 (5 bases). The length of the CDR3 is 18 residues. The V and J ends lost 2 bases and 2 bases respectively, with 20 bases between them. Germline assignment: CDR1 MDHEN and CDR2 SYDVKM. CDR3 protein: CASSLNPSRGDDTDTQYF. In nucleotides, the CDR3 is TGTGCCAGCAGTTTAAACCCCTCCCGGGGAGACGACACAGATACGCAGTATTTT. Filled out from reference TRBV28 and TRBJ2-3, the complete variable domain reads DVKVTQSSRYLVKRTGEKVFLECVQDMDHENMFWYRQDPGLGLRLIYFSYDVKMKEKGDIPEGYSVSREKKERFSLILESASTNQTSMYLCASSLNPSRGDDTDTQYFGPGTRLTVL.

In this sample, this clone turned up once. V gene TRBV12-3 or TRBV12-4 combines with J gene TRBJ1-2, with TRBD1 matching 8 bases. This CDR3 has 13 residues. Trimming cost V 5 bases and J 5 bases; bases outside gene matches: 4. The CDR3: CASSGQGPYGYTF. The CDR3 region has the DNA TGTGCCAGCAGTGGACAGGGACCATATGGCTACACCTTC.

This clone occurred a few times. The rearrangement joins TRBV9 to TRBJ1-2; 9 positions agree with TRBD1. The CDR3 loop spans 14 amino acids. Trimming at V came to 3 bases and at J to 6 bases, leaving 6 bases not matched to a gene. Germline V gene lookup returns CDR1 SGDLS and CDR2 YYNGEE. CDR3 coding DNA: TGTGCCAGCAGCGGTCGGGACAGGGTAGATGGCTACACCTTC. Its translation is CASSGRDRVDGYTF.

In its sample, this clone was seen once. The rearrangement links TRBV19 to TRBJ1-2; D gene uncertain. In germline, CDR1 is LNHDA, CDR2 SQIVND (reference sequence). V was cut by 4 bases and J by 5 bases, with 14 bases left in between. This CDR3 is built from 14 residues. The CDR3 nucleotides are TGTGCCAGTAGTACTCAAGACAAGTTATATGGCTACACCTTC. This translates into CASSTQDKLYGYTF.

The chain has TRBV6-5 and TRBJ1-1; 10 nucleotides agree with TRBD1. Germline lookup yields CDR1 MNHEY and CDR2 SVGAGI. The CDR3 consists of 14 residues. Losses at the gene ends were 5 bases for V and 5 bases for J; bases not matched to a gene: 5. The CDR3 region is CASSSMGQGTEAFF. CDR3 coding DNA: TGTGCCAGCAGTAGCATGGGACAGGGGACTGAAGCTTTCTTT.

The chain employs TRBV19 and TRBJ1-5; 8 bases are shared with TRBD1. Trimming removed 9 bases from V and 3 bases from J; junction bases left unmatched: 1. The CDR3 loop spans 12 amino acids. The germline gives CDR1 LNHDA, CDR2 SQIVND (reference sequence). The chain's CDR3 is CASRGPNQPQHF. DNA of the CDR3: TGTGCCAGCAGGGGGCCCAATCAGCCCCAGCATTTT. Based on the CDR3 plus reference TRBV19 and TRBJ1-5, the full variable domain is DGGITQSPKYLFRKEGQNVTLSCEQNLNHDAMYWYRQDPGQGLRLIYYSQIVNDFQKGDIAEGYSVSREKKESFPLTVTSAQKNPTAFYLCASRGPNQPQHFGDGTRLSIL.

The rearrangement links TRBV6-5 to TRBJ1-2; 8 nucleotides align to TRBD1. This CDR3 contains 13 residues. The J segment lost 7 bases and the V segment lost 4 bases, leaving 5 bases of the junction unmatched. Germline CDR1 MNHEY, CDR2 SVGAGI. The CDR3: CASSLDRGGGYTF. CDR3 coding DNA: TGTGCCAGCAGTTTAGACAGGGGAGGTGGCTACACCTTC.

This chain joins TRBV7-2 and TRBJ2-1, with a weak D call TRBD1 (6 bases). Germline assignment: CDR1 SGHTA and CDR2 FQGNSA. The V end lost 3 bases, the J end lost 3 bases, and 12 bases lay between the germline ends. The CDR3 has 15 residues. The CDR3 DNA reads as TGTGCCAGCAGCTTTCAGGGGAACTTCTACAATGAGCAGTTCTTC. Encoded protein: CASSFQGNFYNEQFF.

This chain joins TRBV5-4 and TRBJ1-5, with 7 nucleotides matching TRBD1. There are 17 residues in the CDR3. Germline loops: CDR1 SGHNT, CDR2 YYREEE (reference sequence). V gave up 0 bases and J gave up 6 bases; unmatched junction bases: 12. The CDR3 nucleotides are TGTGCCAGCAGCTTGGGCGACAGGGTCGTCAAGAGTCAGCCCCAGCATTTT. This encodes CASSLGDRVVKSQPQHF.

The V and J genes are TRBV28 and TRBJ2-5; 12 bases are a match to TRBD2. The CDR3 runs 15 residues. Unmatched junction bases numbered 7, after V lost 4 bases and J lost 7 bases. From germline, CDR1 is MDHEN and CDR2 SYDVKM. CDR3 nucleotide sequence: TGTGCCAGCAGTTCGGGACTAGCGGGTGACCCGACCCAGTACTTC. Protein: CASSSGLAGDPTQYF.

This clone showed up just a few times. This chain connects TRBV7-2 to TRBJ2-3, with 10 bases that match TRBD2. The germline V gene has CDR1 SGHTA and CDR2 FQGNSA. With V trimmed by 4 bases and J by 4 bases, 17 bases remained unmatched. CDR3 size: 19 residues. CDR3 sequence reads: CASSSRIAGGYISADTQYF. In nucleotides, the CDR3 is TGTGCCAGCAGCTCCCGGATAGCGGGAGGCTATATTTCTGCAGATACGCAGTATTTT.

The chain is built from TRBV28 and TRBJ1-4; 9 nucleotides align to TRBD1. The CDR3 totals 15 residues. J gave up 8 bases and V 6 bases, and 10 bases lay outside the gene matches. Germline-derived CDR1 and CDR2 are MDHEN and SYDVKM. CDR3 protein: CASREGDRAWEKLFF. CDR3 nucleotide sequence: TGTGCCAGCAGGGAGGGGGACAGGGCTTGGGAAAAACTGTTTTTT.

The rearrangement links TRBV5-1 to TRBJ1-2, with 8 bases that match TRBD1. The CDR3 has 15 residues. In germline, CDR1 is SGHRS, CDR2 YFSETQ. V lost 3 bases and J lost 7; bases outside the gene matches: 11. In DNA, the CDR3 is TGCGCCAGCAGCTCCTTGGCAGGGGGCAAAGGTGGCTACACCTTC. This encodes CASSSLAGGKGGYTF.

The chain links TRBV7-9 to TRBJ1-1, with D unresolved. Per the germline V gene, CDR1 is SEHNR and CDR2 is FQNEAQ (reference sequence). The V end lost 1 base, the J end lost 2 bases, and 11 bases lay between the germline ends. There are 15 residues in the CDR3. As DNA, the CDR3 is TGTGCCAGCAGCTTAGGGATGGCAGGAAACACTGAAGCTTTCTTT. Translated: CASSLGMAGNTEAFF.

The V gene is TRBV19, the J gene TRBJ2-1; 7 bases are a match to TRBD2. V lost 3 bases to trimming and J lost 5 bases; unmatched junction nucleotides: 13. This CDR3 is built from 17 residues. Germline CDR1 and CDR2: LNHDA and SQIVND (reference sequence). CDR3 sequence reads: CASSIVGGSPKNNEQFF. As DNA, the CDR3 is TGTGCCAGTAGTATTGTGGGCGGGAGTCCGAAGAACAATGAGCAGTTCTTC. Full variable domain (remainder filled in from reference TRBV19 and TRBJ2-1): DGGITQSPKYLFRKEGQNVTLSCEQNLNHDAMYWYRQDPGQGLRLIYYSQIVNDFQKGDIAEGYSVSREKKESFPLTVTSAQKNPTAFYLCASSIVGGSPKNNEQFFGPGTRLTVL.

The genes are TRBV11-2 and TRBJ1-5, with 7 bases fitting TRBD1. From germline, CDR1 is SGHAT and CDR2 FQNNGV. Unmatched junction bases numbered 3, after V lost 1 base and J lost 6 bases. CDR3 length equals 14 residues. The CDR3 region is CASSLGRGPQPQHF. The CDR3 bases are TGTGCCAGCAGCTTAGGGAGGGGGCCTCAGCCCCAGCATTTT.

The V call is TRBV28, the J call TRBJ1-3; D is undetermined. CDR1 MDHEN and CDR2 SYDVKM come from the germline V gene. Trimming removed 1 base from V and 4 bases from J, with 8 bases in between. The CDR3 runs 14 residues. The CDR3 DNA follows: TGTGCCAGCAGTTTATTAACAGCAGGAAACACCATATATTTT. Translating it yields CASSLLTAGNTIYF. Based on the CDR3 plus reference TRBV28 and TRBJ1-3, the full variable domain is DVKVTQSSRYLVKRTGEKVFLECVQDMDHENMFWYRQDPGLGLRLIYFSYDVKMKEKGDIPEGYSVSREKKERFSLILESASTNQTSMYLCASSLLTAGNTIYFGEGSWLTVV.

This sequence joins TRBV21-1 and TRBJ2-2; the DNA was not used to check the table's D call, TRBD2. TRBV21-1 is annotated as a pseudogene. CDR3 size: 18 residues. The CDR3 sequence: CASSKEREASPGTGELFF. Written as DNA, the CDR3 is TGTGCCAGCAGCAAAGAGCGGGAGGCCTCCCCGGGGACCGGGGAGCTGTTTTTT.

This sequence joins TRBV3-1 (or the pseudogene TRBV3-2) and TRBJ2-7; D gene ambiguous. From germline, CDR1 is LGHDT and CDR2 YNNKEL (reference sequence). CDR3 length equals 15 residues. Deletions cut 0 bases from V and 0 bases from J, with 9 bases between. This chain's CDR3 is CASSQERLLSYEQYF. DNA for the CDR3: TGTGCCAGCAGCCAAGAAAGACTCCTCTCCTACGAGCAGTACTTC.

The chain is built from TRBV5-1 and TRBJ1-2; the D gene is possibly TRBD1 (5 bases). Trimming cost V 0 bases and J 6 bases, with 12 bases left between them. Germline V gene data show CDR1 as SGHRS and CDR2 as YFSETQ. The CDR3 consists of 14 residues. For the CDR3, the DNA is TGCGCCAGCAGCTTGGTTGGGGGAGGAGATGGCTACACCTTC. This sequence encodes CASSLVGGGDGYTF.